Here is one T cell receptor (beta chain) with its context. These data come from a study of blood T cell repertoires in COVID-19. Here immunoSEQ multiplex PCR was the method, and the copy in TCRdb shows in-frame clones only, minus some. Of about 200,000 clones in the sample, approximately 90% were seen once. With 0 bases removed from V and 6 bases from J, the gap between germline ends came to 8 bases. This CDR3 comprises 14 residues. The V gene's germline CDR1 is LNHNV and CDR2 YYDKDF (reference sequence). Sequences were obtained from PBMCs or T cells enriched from blood (not recorded which). The chain has TRBV15 and TRBJ1-4; tentatively, D is TRBD1 (5 bases). The clonotype was recovered from a man aged 25 to 40 who had recovered from COVID-19. In DNA, the CDR3 is TGTGCCACCAGCAGAGAAGGGGCGGATGAAAAACTGTTTTTT. Encoded protein: CATSREGADEKLFF.